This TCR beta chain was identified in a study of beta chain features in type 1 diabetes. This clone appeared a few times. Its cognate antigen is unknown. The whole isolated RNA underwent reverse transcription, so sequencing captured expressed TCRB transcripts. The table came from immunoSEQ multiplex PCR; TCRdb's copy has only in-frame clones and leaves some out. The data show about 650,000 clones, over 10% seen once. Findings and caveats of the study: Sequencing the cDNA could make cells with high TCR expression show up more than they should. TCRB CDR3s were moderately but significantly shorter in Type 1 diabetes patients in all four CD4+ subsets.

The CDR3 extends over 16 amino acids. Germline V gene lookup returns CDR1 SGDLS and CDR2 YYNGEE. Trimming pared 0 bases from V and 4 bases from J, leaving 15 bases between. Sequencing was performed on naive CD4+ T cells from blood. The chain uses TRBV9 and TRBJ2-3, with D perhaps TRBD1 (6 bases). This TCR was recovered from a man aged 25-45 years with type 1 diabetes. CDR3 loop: CASSVATLTGADTQYF. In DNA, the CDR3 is TGTGCCAGCAGCGTAGCTACCCTGACAGGCGCAGATACGCAGTATTTT.